This TCR beta chain was identified during a study of blood T cell repertoires in COVID-19. This clone was counted between two and nine times. At one of its ends the junction is not consistent with the germline gene, which may arise from a read error. The germline CDR1 and CDR2 sequences are MNHNY and SVGAGI (reference sequence). This CDR3 is 14 amino acids long. Here immunoSEQ multiplex PCR was the method, and the copy in TCRdb shows in-frame clones only, minus some. The sample holds around 620,000 clones, 90% seen once. The TCR comes from a woman between 18 and 29 years old with acute or convalescent COVID-19. Sequenced sample: peripheral blood. The J gene is TRBJ1-1, the V gene TRBV6-6; D is undetermined. The CDR3 spells CASTYSGGNTEAFF. The CDR3 DNA reads TGTGCCAGCACTTACTCCGGTGGGAACACTGAAGCTTTCTTT.